The 7 T cell receptor beta chains in this list originate from one sample, sequenced in a study of T-cell reconstitution after alpha-beta-depleted transplantation in children. Unique molecular identifiers were incorporated into the prepared TCRbeta library. TCRdb used MiXCR to reprocess the PCR reads, holding one entry per CDR3 protein. This sample carries about 400,000 distinct CDR3 sequences, roughly 15% of them seen once, and the ten largest clones take 4.3%. This material consisted of PBMCs, taken from the stem cell graft. The receptors stem from a human donor who donated a stem cell graft to a child with Fanconi anemia.

In this sample, this clonotype turned up many times. The chain links TRBV11-2 to TRBJ2-2; 8 bases align to TRBD2. This CDR3 is 16 amino acids long. Germline V gene data show CDR1 as SGHAT and CDR2 as FQNNGV. The V segment lost 1 base and the J segment 4 bases; nucleotides outside the gene matches: 5. DNA of the CDR3: TGTGCCAGCAGCTTAGTAGCGGGGTCTGGCACCGGGGAGCTGTTTTTT. Translated, it gives CASSLVAGSGTGELFF. Full variable domain (missing parts from reference TRBV11-2 and TRBJ2-2): EAGVAQSPRYKIIEKRQSVAFWCNPISGHATLYWYQQILGQGPKLLIQFQNNGVVDDSQLPKDRFSAERLKGVDSTLKIQPAKLEDSAVYLCASSLVAGSGTGELFFGEGSRLTVL.

This clonotype was recorded many times. The chain employs TRBV5-1 and TRBJ1-1; maybe TRBD1 (5 bases). The CDR3 is 14 residues long. Looked up from germline, CDR1 is SGHRS and CDR2 is YFSETQ. V lost 4 bases to trimming and J lost 0 bases, with 10 bases between them. The CDR3 spells CASSQGPLNTEAFF. CDR3 coding DNA: TGCGCCAGCAGCCAGGGTCCGCTGAACACTGAAGCTTTCTTT.

There are a few counts of this clonotype. V gene TRBV12-3 or TRBV12-4 combines with J gene TRBJ2-3; 7 positions agree with TRBD1. Trimming took 5 bases from V and 0 from J; bases not matched to a gene: 8. The CDR3 totals 16 residues. The CDR3 DNA follows: TGTGCCAGCAGTCGCCCGACGGGACAGAGCACAGATACGCAGTATTTT. Translation: CASSRPTGQSTDTQYF.

This clonotype was detected a few times. The chain has TRBV4-3 and TRBJ2-3, with D possibly being TRBD1 (6 bases). This CDR3 spans 15 amino acids. The germline gives CDR1 LGHNA, CDR2 YSLEER. Trimming removed 1 base from V and 4 bases from J, with 12 bases in between. The CDR3 spells CASSQGGRTADTQYF. DNA of the CDR3: TGCGCCAGCAGCCAAGGGGGCAGGACAGCAGATACGCAGTATTTT.

There are many counts of this clonotype. A much larger clonotype is one base distant, so this may be a read error. This rearrangement joins TRBV12-3 or TRBV12-4 to TRBJ2-1, with D hard to call. This CDR3 comprises 10 residues. V dropped 6 bases and J dropped 8 bases, with 5 bases sitting between them. The CDR3 nucleotides are TGTGCCAGCAGGGCGGATGAGCAGTTCTTC. Translated: CASRADEQFF.

The chain recombines TRBV6-2 or TRBV6-3 with TRBJ2-5; 7 bases agree with TRBD1. This CDR3 has 15 amino acids. V was pared by 10 bases and J by 2 bases, with 13 bases of the junction left unmatched. CDR1 is MNHEY, CDR2 SVGEGT, per germline. CDR3 coding DNA: TGTGCCACCCTCGCCCCGGGGACAGCTCAAGAGACCCAGTACTTC. It yields the protein CATLAPGTAQETQYF.

This clonotype came up many times. The gene calls are TRBV28 and TRBJ1-2; 7 bases line up with TRBD1. Germline V lookup: CDR1 MDHEN, CDR2 SYDVKM. Trimming at V came to 5 bases and at J to 5 bases, leaving 11 bases not matched to a gene. This CDR3 comprises 15 residues. The CDR3 DNA follows: TGTGCCAGCAGTCTTTCTGACCTGACAGGGTATGGCTACACCTTC. Translated: CASSLSDLTGYGYTF.